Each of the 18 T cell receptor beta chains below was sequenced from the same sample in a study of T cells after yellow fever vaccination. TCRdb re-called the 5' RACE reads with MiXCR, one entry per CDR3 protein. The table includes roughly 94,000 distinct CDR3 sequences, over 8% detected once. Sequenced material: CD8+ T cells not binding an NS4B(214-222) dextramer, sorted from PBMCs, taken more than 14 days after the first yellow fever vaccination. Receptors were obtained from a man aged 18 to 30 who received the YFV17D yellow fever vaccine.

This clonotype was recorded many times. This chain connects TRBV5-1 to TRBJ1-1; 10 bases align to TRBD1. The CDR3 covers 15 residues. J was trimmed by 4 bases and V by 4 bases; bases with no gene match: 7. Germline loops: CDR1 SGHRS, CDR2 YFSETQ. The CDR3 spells CASSQRTGGTTEAFF. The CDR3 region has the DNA TGCGCCAGCAGCCAGAGGACAGGGGGTACCACTGAAGCTTTCTTT.

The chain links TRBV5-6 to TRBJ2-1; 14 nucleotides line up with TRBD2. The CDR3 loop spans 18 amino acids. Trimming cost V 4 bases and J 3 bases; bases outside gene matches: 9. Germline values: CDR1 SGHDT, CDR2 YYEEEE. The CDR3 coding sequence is TGTGCCAGCAGCGAGACCGGGACTAGCGGGGGAAACTACAATGAGCAGTTCTTC. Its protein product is CASSETGTSGGNYNEQFF.

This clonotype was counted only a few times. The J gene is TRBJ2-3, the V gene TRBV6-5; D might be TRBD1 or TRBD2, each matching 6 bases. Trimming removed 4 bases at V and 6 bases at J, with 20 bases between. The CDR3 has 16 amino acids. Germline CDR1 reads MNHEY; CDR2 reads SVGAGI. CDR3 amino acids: CASSLGGREVMDTQYF. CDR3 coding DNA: TGTGCCAGCAGTTTAGGGGGGCGAGAAGTGATGGATACGCAGTATTTT.

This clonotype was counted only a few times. The CDR3 spells CASSWDRGNLEAFF. DNA of the CDR3: TGCGCCAGCAGCTGGGACAGGGGGAATCTTGAAGCTTTCTTT. The chain links TRBV5-1 to TRBJ1-1; TRBD1 matches 11 bases. Per germline, CDR1 SGHRS and CDR2 YFSETQ. Unmatched junction bases numbered 5, after V lost 3 bases and J lost 7 bases. The CDR3 is made up of 14 amino acids.

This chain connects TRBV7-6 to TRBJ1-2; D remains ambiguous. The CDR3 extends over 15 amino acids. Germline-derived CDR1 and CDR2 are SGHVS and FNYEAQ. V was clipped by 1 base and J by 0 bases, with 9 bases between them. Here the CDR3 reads CASSLEAVSNYGYTF. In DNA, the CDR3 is TGTGCCAGCAGCTTAGAGGCAGTATCTAACTATGGCTACACCTTC.

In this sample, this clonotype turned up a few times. In DNA, the CDR3 is TGCAGCGTTCTTAGGGGGACGGACACTGAAGCTTTCTTT. This encodes CSVLRGTDTEAFF. V gene TRBV29-1 combines with J gene TRBJ1-1, with TRBD1 as a possible D gene (6 bases). Trimming removed 5 bases at V and 3 bases at J, with 13 bases between. This CDR3 has 13 amino acids. From germline, CDR1 is SQVTM and CDR2 ANQGSEA.

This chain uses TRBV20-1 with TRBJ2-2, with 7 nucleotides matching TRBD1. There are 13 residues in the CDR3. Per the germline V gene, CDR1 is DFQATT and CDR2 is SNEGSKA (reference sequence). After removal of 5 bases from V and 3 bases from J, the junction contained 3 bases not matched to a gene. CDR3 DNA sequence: TGCAGTGCTGACAGGGTAGACACCGGGGAGCTGTTTTTT. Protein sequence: CSADRVDTGELFF.

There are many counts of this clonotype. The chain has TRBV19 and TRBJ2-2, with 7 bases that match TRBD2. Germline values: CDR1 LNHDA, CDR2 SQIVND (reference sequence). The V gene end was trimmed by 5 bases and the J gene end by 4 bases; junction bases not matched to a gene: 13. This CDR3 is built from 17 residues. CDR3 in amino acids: CASSYVGGEAFTGELFF. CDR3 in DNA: TGTGCCAGTAGTTACGTTGGGGGGGAAGCCTTCACCGGGGAGCTGTTTTTT.

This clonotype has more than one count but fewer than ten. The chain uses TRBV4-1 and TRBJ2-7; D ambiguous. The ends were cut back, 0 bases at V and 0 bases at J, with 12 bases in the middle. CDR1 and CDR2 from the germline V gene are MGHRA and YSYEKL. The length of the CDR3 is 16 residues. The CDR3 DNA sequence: TGCGCCAGCAGCCAAGATTTCGTGGAGAGCTCCTACGAGCAGTACGTC. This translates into CASSQDFVESSYEQYV.

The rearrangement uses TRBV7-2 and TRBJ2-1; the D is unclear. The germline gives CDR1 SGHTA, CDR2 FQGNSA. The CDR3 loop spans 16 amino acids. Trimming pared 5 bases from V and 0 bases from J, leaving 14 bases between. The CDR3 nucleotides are TGTGCCAGCAGCCTGCCGTGGGATATCTCCTACAATGAGCAGTTCTTC. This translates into CASSLPWDISYNEQFF.

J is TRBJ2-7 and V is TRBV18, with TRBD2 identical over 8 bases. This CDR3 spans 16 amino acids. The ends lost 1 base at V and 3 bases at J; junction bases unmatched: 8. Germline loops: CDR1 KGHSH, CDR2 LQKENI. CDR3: CASSPLAGPTYYEQYF. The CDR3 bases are TGTGCCAGCTCACCACTAGCGGGGCCTACATACTACGAGCAGTACTTC.

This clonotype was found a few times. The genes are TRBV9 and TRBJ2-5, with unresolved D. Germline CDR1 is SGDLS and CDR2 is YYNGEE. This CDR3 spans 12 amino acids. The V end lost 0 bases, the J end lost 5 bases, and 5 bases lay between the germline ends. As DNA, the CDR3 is TGTGCCAGCAGCGTAGTAGGGGAGACCCAGTACTTC. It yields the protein CASSVVGETQYF. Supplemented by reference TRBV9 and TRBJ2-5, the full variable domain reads DSGVTQTPKHLITATGQRVTLRCSPRSGDLSVYWYQQSLDQGLQFLIQYYNGEERAKGNILERFSAQQFPDLHSELNLSSLELGDSALYFCASSVVGETQYFGPGTRLLVL.

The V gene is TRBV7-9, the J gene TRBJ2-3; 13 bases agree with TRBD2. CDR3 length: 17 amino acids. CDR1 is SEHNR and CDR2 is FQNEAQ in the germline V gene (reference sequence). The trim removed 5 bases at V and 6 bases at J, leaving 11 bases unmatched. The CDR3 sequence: CASSPVPGLAGSDTQYF. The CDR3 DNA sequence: TGTGCCAGCAGCCCAGTACCGGGACTAGCGGGGTCGGATACGCAGTATTTT.

The chain's CDR3 is CASRVSSGASNEQFF. The CDR3 coding sequence is TGTGCCAGCAGGGTTTCGAGCGGGGCCTCCAATGAGCAGTTCTTC. This chain links TRBV11-2 with TRBJ2-1; 7 positions match TRBD2. This CDR3 has 15 residues. V lost 6 bases and J lost 6; bases outside the gene matches: 11. Germline CDR1 SGHAT, CDR2 FQNNGV.

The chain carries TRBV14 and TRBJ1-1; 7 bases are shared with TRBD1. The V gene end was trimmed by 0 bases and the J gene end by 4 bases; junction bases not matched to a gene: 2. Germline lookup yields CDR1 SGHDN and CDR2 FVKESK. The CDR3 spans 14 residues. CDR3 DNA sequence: TGTGCCAGCAGCCAAGAAAGGACAGGCACTGAAGCTTTCTTT. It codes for CASSQERTGTEAFF.

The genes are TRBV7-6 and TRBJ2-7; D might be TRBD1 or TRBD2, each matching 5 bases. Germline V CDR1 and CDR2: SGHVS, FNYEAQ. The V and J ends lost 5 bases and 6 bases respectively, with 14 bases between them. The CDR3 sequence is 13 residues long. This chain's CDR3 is CASSQGPTFEQYF. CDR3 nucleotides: TGTGCCAGCAGCCAGGGACCGACGTTCGAGCAGTACTTC.

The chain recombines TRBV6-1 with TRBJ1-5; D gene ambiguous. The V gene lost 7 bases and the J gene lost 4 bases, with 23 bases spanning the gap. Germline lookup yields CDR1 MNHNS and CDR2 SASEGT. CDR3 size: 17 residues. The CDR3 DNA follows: TGTGCCAGCACAGAGGCGGCACGTAGGGAGCAAAATCAGCCCCAGCATTTT. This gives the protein CASTEAARREQNQPQHF.

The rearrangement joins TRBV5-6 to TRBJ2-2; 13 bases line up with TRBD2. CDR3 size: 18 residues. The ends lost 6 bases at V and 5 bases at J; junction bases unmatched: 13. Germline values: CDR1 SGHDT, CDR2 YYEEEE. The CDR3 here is CASTPGLAGVFTTGELFF. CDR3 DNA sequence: TGTGCCAGCACCCCAGGACTAGCGGGGGTATTTACGACCGGGGAGCTGTTTTTT.